This TCR beta chain was obtained from a study of OX40 agonist ivuxolimab in advanced cancers. Assay used: immunoSEQ multiplex PCR; TCRdb lists only in-frame clones, some missing. The repertoire holds 100,000 or so clones, with under 85% as singletons. The CDR3 extends over 12 amino acids. Points from the study as a whole: Circulating CD4+ and CD8+ T cells showed clonal expansion by week 6 at 0.1 to 3.0 mg/kg. In a subset of nonresponders, normalized T-cell clonal expansion was also low. With doses of 0.1-3.0 mg/kg, partial responders showed among the lowest clonal expansion.

Turning to this clone: Its antigen is undetermined.

The sequencing used CD4+ or CD8+ T cells sorted from blood, collected in a trial of the OX40 agonist ivuxolimab. This clonotype was obtained from an adult with an advanced solid tumor such as melanoma, head and neck, liver or kidney cancer. This sequence joins TRBV21-1 and TRBJ2-7; the table names TRBD1, a call not compared with the DNA. TRBV21-1 is annotated as a pseudogene. The CDR3, as DNA: TGTGCCAGACCGACAGGGGCCTACGAGCAGTACTTC. It codes for CARPTGAYEQYF.